This T cell receptor beta chain was identified in a study of cytomegalovirus exposure and HLA in healthy donors. PCR primers comprised 60 Vbeta and 13 Jbeta primers. Only in-frame clones appear in the TCRdb table, and some are missing; sequencing was by immunoSEQ multiplex PCR. The data hold 200,000 or so clones, with approximately 82% observed a single time. Germline V gene sequence: CDR1 SGDLS, CDR2 YYNGEE. V shed 2 bases and J 4 bases; nucleotides not matched to a gene: 6. CDR3 length: 15 amino acids. This receptor was obtained from a woman aged 18-29 years in good health and CMV-seropositive. The chain combines TRBV9 with TRBJ2-3; 8 nucleotides match TRBD2. Sample: PBMCs. In DNA, the CDR3 is TGTGCCAGCAGCGTCGGGGGGGCTAGGGCAGATACGCAGTATTTT. Translation gives CASSVGGARADTQYF.